Below, 6 T cell receptor beta chains from the same sample are listed, as sequenced in a study of OX40 agonist ivuxolimab in advanced cancers. The data were produced by immunoSEQ multiplex PCR, yet TCRdb's version contains in-frame clones alone and is incomplete. The table has 50,000 or so clones, roughly 84% seen once; the top ten hold approximately 4.5%. This material consisted of CD4+ or CD8+ T cells sorted from blood, taken in a trial of the OX40 agonist ivuxolimab. These receptor sequences come from an adult with an advanced solid tumor such as melanoma, head and neck, liver or kidney cancer.

V is TRBV29-1 and J is TRBJ2-7, with D uncertain. Between the trimmed V and J ends, which lost 4 bases and 2 bases, there was a span of 12 bases. This CDR3 spans 13 amino acids. The germline V gene encodes CDR1 SQVTM and CDR2 ANQGSEA. The CDR3 here is CSVVAGSAYEQYF. As DNA, the CDR3 is TGCAGCGTTGTTGCAGGTTCAGCCTACGAGCAGTACTTC.

This sequence joins TRBV28 and TRBJ2-1; possibly TRBD2 for D (6 bases). This CDR3 has 18 residues. The ends were cut back, 6 bases at V and 0 bases at J, with 21 bases in the middle. CDR1 and CDR2 (germline): MDHEN, SYDVKM. DNA for the CDR3: TGTGCCAGCAGCTCTCTTTTGTGGCGGGGCAGCTCCTACAATGAGCAGTTCTTC. This encodes CASSSLLWRGSSYNEQFF.

V and J are TRBV30 and TRBJ1-4; D is ambiguous. V was trimmed by 0 bases and J by 2 bases, leaving 7 bases between them. This CDR3 has 14 residues. The germline gives CDR1 GTSNPN, CDR2 SVGIG (reference sequence). The CDR3: CAWSVGGTNEKLFF. The CDR3 DNA reads as TGTGCCTGGAGTGTAGGCGGGACTAATGAAAAACTGTTTTTT.

The chain uses TRBV27 and TRBJ2-4, with 8 bases lining up with TRBD1. CDR1 MNHEY and CDR2 SMNVEV come from the germline V gene (reference sequence). J lost 3 bases, V lost 5 bases, and 6 bases had no gene match. CDR3 length: 15 amino acids. CDR3: CASSEPGGGKNIQYF. The CDR3 DNA is TGTGCCAGCAGTGAACCAGGGGGCGGCAAAAACATTCAGTACTTC.

This chain connects TRBV5-6 to TRBJ2-3; the D call may be TRBD1 or TRBD2 (5 bases each). CDR3 length equals 14 residues. V was pared by 3 bases and J by 7 bases, with 15 bases between. Germline CDR1 SGHDT, CDR2 YYEEEE. CDR3 residues: CASSSGTVSNTQYF. CDR3 nucleotides: TGTGCCAGCAGCTCGGGGACCGTTTCGAATACGCAGTATTTT. The complete variable domain, with remaining parts taken from reference TRBV5-6 and TRBJ2-3, reads DAGVTQSPTHLIKTRGQQVTLRCSPKSGHDTVSWYQQALGQGPQFIFQYYEEEERQRGNFPDRFSGHQFPNYSSELNVNALLLGDSALYLCASSSGTVSNTQYFGPGTRLTVL.

The chain joins TRBV29-1 to TRBJ1-2; D remains ambiguous. Germline V gene data show CDR1 as SQVTM and CDR2 as ANQGSEA. Trimming shortened V by 5 bases and J by 8 bases, and 18 bases separated the two germline ends. The CDR3 extends over 13 amino acids. The CDR3 loop reads CSVRGTGILGYTF. The CDR3 nucleotides read TGCAGCGTTAGAGGCACCGGGATTTTGGGCTACACCTTC.